The entry below gives a single T cell receptor beta chain sequence along with its context. This table comes from immunoSEQ multiplex PCR, and its TCRdb copy is limited to in-frame clones, with some not included. The sample includes 230,000 or so clones, roughly 85% of them seen just once. The data stem from a study of blood T cell repertoires in COVID-19. Germline V CDR1 and CDR2: SQVTM, ANQGSEA. V was clipped by 5 bases and J by 2 bases; unmatched bases: 4. This CDR3 has 14 residues. The receptor was derived from a woman between 50 and 59 years old who had been exposed to COVID-19. V usage is TRBV29-1 and J usage is TRBJ2-7, with 12 bases matching TRBD2. Material: PBMCs or T cells enriched from blood (not recorded which). The CDR3 reads CSVLLAGGPYEQYF. CDR3 nucleotides: TGCAGCGTTTTACTAGCGGGGGGACCCTACGAGCAGTACTTC.